Listed below are T cell receptor beta chains from one sample, sequenced in a study of radiotherapy plus CTLA-4 blockade in lung cancer. Sequencing used immunoSEQ multiplex PCR; TCRdb keeps in-frame clones, though not all of them. The sample consists of around 45,000 clones, approximately 70% of them appearing once. The input for sequencing was peripheral blood, taken from a patient treated with radiotherapy plus ipilimumab. These receptors were taken from a human donor with non-small cell lung cancer who had a complete response to radiotherapy plus ipilimumab. Each CDR3 is given without its conserved first and last residue. Fields, in order: CDR3 length, V gene, J gene, CDR3 protein.

cdr3_length: 9
v_call: TRBV28
j_call: TRBJ2-7
cdr3_aa: AACGRDEQY

cdr3_length: 12
v_call: TRBV30
j_call: TRBJ1-1
cdr3_aa: AWSVGQGWTEAF

cdr3_length: 9
v_call: TRBV2
j_call: TRBJ2-5
cdr3_aa: ASAVEETQY

cdr3_length: 13
v_call: TRBV7-9
j_call: TRBJ2-7
cdr3_aa: ASSLKGQLPYEQY

cdr3_length: 13
v_call: TRBV7-2
j_call: TRBJ1-6
cdr3_aa: ASSPNQGFASPLH

cdr3_length: 12
v_call: TRBV7-7
j_call: TRBJ2-5
cdr3_aa: ASSFSGGGETQY

cdr3_length: 11
v_call: TRBV6-6
j_call: TRBJ1-6
cdr3_aa: ASHRDYNSPLH

cdr3_length: 14
v_call: TRBV14
j_call: TRBJ2-7
cdr3_aa: ASSANSFRGSYEQY

cdr3_length: 13
v_call: TRBV18
j_call: TRBJ1-1
cdr3_aa: ASSPPTGESTEAF

cdr3_length: 12
v_call: TRBV19
j_call: TRBJ2-2
cdr3_aa: ASRTTGYTGELF

cdr3_length: 16
v_call: TRBV27
j_call: TRBJ2-1
cdr3_aa: ASRTPGLAGHKDNEQF

cdr3_length: 12
v_call: TRBV6-6
j_call: TRBJ2-1
cdr3_aa: ASSTPTDSNEQF

cdr3_length: 13
v_call: TRBV18
j_call: TRBJ2-1
cdr3_aa: ASSYSAGALGEQF

cdr3_length: 13
v_call: TRBV5-5
j_call: TRBJ2-5
cdr3_aa: ASSLARLAGETQY

cdr3_length: 14
v_call: TRBV5-5
j_call: TRBJ2-7
cdr3_aa: ASSLLVAGPAYEQY

cdr3_length: 13
v_call: TRBV18
j_call: TRBJ2-7
cdr3_aa: ASSLTGTGDYEQY

cdr3_length: 12
v_call: TRBV5-5
j_call: TRBJ1-5
cdr3_aa: ASSPREGNQPQH

cdr3_length: 11
v_call: TRBV18
j_call: TRBJ1-4
cdr3_aa: ASLTRTNEKLF

cdr3_length: 14
v_call: TRBV30
j_call: TRBJ2-3
cdr3_aa: AWSGGTGGPADTQY

cdr3_length: 15
v_call: TRBV19
j_call: TRBJ1-4
cdr3_aa: ASSKPREVATNEKLF

cdr3_length: 13
v_call: TRBV9
j_call: TRBJ1-4
cdr3_aa: ASSVGDRESEKLF

cdr3_length: 13
v_call: TRBV6-5
j_call: TRBJ1-1
cdr3_aa: ASSYVRTANTEAF

cdr3_length: 14
v_call: TRBV5-1
j_call: TRBJ2-4
cdr3_aa: ASSSEGQGAKNIQY

cdr3_length: 12
v_call: TRBV27
j_call: TRBJ2-7
cdr3_aa: ASKSGLAGYEQY

cdr3_length: 13
v_call: TRBV6-5
j_call: TRBJ1-6
cdr3_aa: ASSYSTGASSPLH

cdr3_length: 13
v_call: TRBV7-9
j_call: TRBJ1-2
cdr3_aa: ASSLVGRASYGYT

cdr3_length: 11
v_call: TRBV6-5
j_call: TRBJ1-1
cdr3_aa: ASSYRGLTEAF

cdr3_length: 13
v_call: TRBV6-5
j_call: TRBJ2-1
cdr3_aa: ASSFTSGRADEQF

cdr3_length: 13
v_call: TRBV5-1
j_call: TRBJ2-5
cdr3_aa: ASSLVPRGQETQY

cdr3_length: 12
v_call: TRBV6-5
j_call: TRBJ2-7
cdr3_aa: ASSDGDRAYEQY

cdr3_length: 11
v_call: TRBV11-3
j_call: TRBJ2-5
cdr3_aa: ASAGGQQETQY

cdr3_length: 13
v_call: TRBV28
j_call: .
cdr3_aa: ATRRAGLYSYEQY

cdr3_length: 13
v_call: TRBV7-9
j_call: TRBJ2-7
cdr3_aa: ASSLVGDRAYEQY

cdr3_length: 12
v_call: TRBV18
j_call: TRBJ1-1
cdr3_aa: ASSSDRGGTEAF

cdr3_length: 9
v_call: TRBV20-1
j_call: TRBJ2-7
cdr3_aa: GGEAAYEQY

cdr3_length: 14
v_call: TRBV30
j_call: TRBJ1-5
cdr3_aa: AWTPRQGSGNQPQH

cdr3_length: 12
v_call: TRBV5-6
j_call: TRBJ1-6
cdr3_aa: ASSLAGLNSPLH

cdr3_length: 12
v_call: TRBV29-1
j_call: TRBJ2-3
cdr3_aa: SGGVAGATDTQY

cdr3_length: 16
v_call: TRBV5-1
j_call: TRBJ2-1
cdr3_aa: ASSLSTSGTQKDNEQF

cdr3_length: 14
v_call: TRBV19
j_call: TRBJ2-7
cdr3_aa: ASSILPGQGIHEQY

cdr3_length: 16
v_call: TRBV2
j_call: TRBJ2-6
cdr3_aa: ASSAGTGGVPGANVLT

cdr3_length: 13
v_call: TRBV9
j_call: TRBJ2-7
cdr3_aa: ASSVGVGRSYEQY

cdr3_length: 10
v_call: TRBV28
j_call: TRBJ2-5
cdr3_aa: ASSPWAETQY

cdr3_length: 16
v_call: TRBV28
j_call: TRBJ2-6
cdr3_aa: ASSSQGSTPPGANVLT

cdr3_length: 13
v_call: TRBV18
j_call: TRBJ1-4
cdr3_aa: ASSPRQGRNEKLF

cdr3_length: 13
v_call: TRBV7-9
j_call: TRBJ2-5
cdr3_aa: ASSSRLAIQETQY

cdr3_length: 14
v_call: TRBV2
j_call: TRBJ1-3
cdr3_aa: ASNRDSLKSGNTIY

cdr3_length: 13
v_call: TRBV5-4
j_call: TRBJ2-1
cdr3_aa: ASSSPGSSYNEQF

cdr3_length: 11
v_call: TRBV6-1
j_call: TRBJ1-1
cdr3_aa: ASSGRGNTEAF

cdr3_length: 15
v_call: TRBV25-1
j_call: TRBJ2-5
cdr3_aa: ASSDPRTSGRSETQY

cdr3_length: 13
v_call: TRBV7-2
j_call: TRBJ1-2
cdr3_aa: ASSLDAGQAYGYT

cdr3_length: 12
v_call: TRBV11-3
j_call: TRBJ2-1
cdr3_aa: ASSLVPGVNEQF

cdr3_length: 13
v_call: TRBV5-8
j_call: TRBJ1-2
cdr3_aa: ASSGGTGRSYGYT

cdr3_length: 12
v_call: TRBV6-5
j_call: TRBJ2-1
cdr3_aa: ASNWGQGRNEQF

cdr3_length: 12
v_call: TRBV6-6
j_call: TRBJ1-1
cdr3_aa: ASSYSTGNTEAF

cdr3_length: 10
v_call: TRBV7-9
j_call: TRBJ1-1
cdr3_aa: ASSARVTEAF

cdr3_length: 13
v_call: TRBV5-1
j_call: TRBJ2-7
cdr3_aa: ASSLNRGFSYEQY

cdr3_length: 14
v_call: TRBV6-6
j_call: TRBJ2-3
cdr3_aa: ASSYSRGSPTDTQY

cdr3_length: 14
v_call: TRBV7-2
j_call: TRBJ2-2
cdr3_aa: ASSLVARSNTGELF

cdr3_length: 13
v_call: TRBV5-8
j_call: TRBJ2-5
cdr3_aa: ASSLGTAIQETQY